This is a list of T cell receptor beta chains from one sample in a study of T cell repertoires in cytomegalovirus infection. These receptors have no identified antigens. TCRdb re-derived calls from the reads in MiXCR, one entry per CDR3 protein. The sample holds about 900,000 distinct CDR3 sequences, roughly 31% seen once. The starting material was cultured CD8+ T cells from PBMCs, obtained from culture after CMV antigen stimulation. These receptors were obtained from a human donor in good health (CMV status not recorded). Some clones in this sample may be carry-over from other donors' samples. CDR3s include the opening cysteine and the closing phenylalanine or tryptophan. The D gene is left open where the match is weak. Clone size appears in some rows only: once, few, many, or a class for an expanded clone.

>TRBJ2-4|-|TRBV12-3/TRBV12-4|-
CASSLDRITLAKNIQYF
TGTGCCAGCAGTTTAGACAGAATAACCTTAGCCAAAAACATTCAGTACTTC
>TRBJ2-7|TRBD1|TRBV4-2|few
CASSQDTYGTGYEQYF
TGTGCCAGCAGCCAAGACACCTATGGGACAGGCTACGAGCAGTACTTC
>TRBJ1-2|-|TRBV12-3/TRBV12-4|few
CASSPRLYGYTF
TGTGCCAGCAGTCCGCGTCTCTATGGCTACACCTTC
>TRBJ2-1|-|TRBV7-3|few
CASSPKIGPLAEQFF
TGTGCCAGCAGCCCCAAGATTGGACCGCTGGCCGAGCAGTTCTTC
>TRBJ1-1|-|TRBV5-4|-
CASSLDTFRRVGTEAFF
TGTGCCAGCAGCTTGGATACCTTCCGCAGGGTTGGCACTGAAGCTTTCTTT
>TRBJ1-3|TRBD1|TRBV7-8|many
CASSLAGTGKTIYF
TGTGCCAGCAGCTTAGCTGGGACAGGGAAAACCATATATTTT
>TRBJ2-3|-|TRBV12-3/TRBV12-4|many
CASSPNRGTDTQYF
TGTGCCAGCAGCCCAAACAGGGGCACAGATACGCAGTATTTT
>TRBJ2-5|-|TRBV27|many
CASSSPMYAQETQYF
TGTGCCAGCAGTTCTCCTATGTATGCCCAAGAGACCCAGTACTTC
>TRBJ2-5|TRBD1|TRBV6-5|-
CASSYLGQGENQETQYF
TGTGCCAGCAGTTACCTGGGACAGGGAGAAAACCAAGAGACCCAGTACTTC
>TRBJ1-6|TRBD1|TRBV12-3/TRBV12-4|-
CASASGTGHSPLHF
TGTGCCAGCGCTTCCGGGACAGGACATTCACCCCTCCACTTT
>TRBJ2-7|-|TRBV19|-
CASSMDLGYEQYF
TGTGCCAGTAGTATGGACCTCGGTTACGAGCAGTACTTC
>TRBJ1-5|TRBD1|TRBV6-1|-
CASSKTGDLNQPQHF
TGTGCCAGCAGCAAGACAGGGGACCTCAATCAGCCCCAGCATTTT
>TRBJ2-7|-|TRBV7-9|-
CASSPWDWRSEQYF
TGTGCCAGCAGCCCCTGGGACTGGCGGTCCGAGCAGTACTTC
>TRBJ1-1|-|TRBV27|-
CASSHGINTEAFF
TGTGCCAGCAGTCACGGGATTAACACTGAAGCTTTCTTT
>TRBJ2-3|TRBD2|TRBV2|few
CASSGLAGGRTDTQYF
TGTGCCAGCTCCGGACTAGCGGGGGGCCGCACAGATACGCAGTATTTT
>TRBJ1-1|-|TRBV5-5|few
CASSHLGARSEAFF
TGTGCCAGCAGCCACCTAGGGGCGCGATCTGAAGCTTTCTTT
>TRBJ2-4|-|TRBV4-1|few
CASSQDRTDTTLENIQYF
TGCGCCAGCAGCCAAGATCGTACCGACACTACCTTAGAAAACATTCAGTACTTC
>TRBJ2-7|-|TRBV12-3/TRBV12-4|few
CASSFGRVEQYF
TGTGCCAGCAGTTTCGGCAGGGTCGAGCAGTACTTC
>TRBJ1-2|-|TRBV7-6|-
CASTLGTSVGYTF
TGTGCCAGCACCCTCGGGACATCGGTAGGCTACACCTTC
>TRBJ1-5|-|TRBV4-1|few
CASSQVVNQPQHF
TGCGCCAGCAGCCAAGTAGTGAATCAGCCCCAGCATTTT
>TRBJ1-1|TRBD1|TRBV5-1|-
CASSVRDRNTEAFF
TGCGCCAGCAGCGTCCGGGACAGGAACACTGAAGCTTTCTTT
>TRBJ2-5|TRBD2|TRBV19|-
CASSIDRGGPETQYF
TGTGCCAGTAGTATAGATCGCGGGGGGCCGGAGACCCAGTACTTC